The next 21 T cell receptor beta chains were all read from a single sample in a study of regulatory T cells in long-lasting Graves disease. According to the study, TCR beta libraries were built with iRepertoire HTBI primers and CDR3-region Arm-PCR. TCRdb re-derived calls from the multiplex PCR reads in MiXCR, one entry per CDR3 protein. The sample records about 530,000 distinct CDR3 sequences, about 16% being singletons. Time point in this sample: newly diagnosed GD, antithyroid drugs for less than 3 months. After RNA was extracted from PBMCs, the TCR library was made from it. The same data also went into a second study, on T cells in Graves' hyperthyroidism and ophthalmopathy.

The source was peripheral blood mononuclear cells (PBMCs), collected at new diagnosis, from a patient treated with antithyroid drugs. These receptors were collected from a woman aged 35-60 years with Graves disease.

This clonotype was observed a few times. J is TRBJ2-2 and V is TRBV5-1; D possibly corresponds to TRBD1 (6 bases). CDR1 and CDR2 (germline): SGHRS, YFSETQ. Between the trimmed V and J ends, which lost 4 bases and 4 bases, there was a span of 14 bases. The CDR3 is 15 residues long. The CDR3 reads CASSTGTTTTGELFF. In DNA, the CDR3 is TGCGCCAGCAGCACCGGGACAACGACCACCGGGGAGCTGTTTTTT.

This clonotype showed up many times. This chain uses TRBV28 with TRBJ2-2; D is unresolved. The length of the CDR3 is 12 residues. V was clipped by 7 bases and J by 7 bases, with 10 bases between them. Per the germline V gene, CDR1 is MDHEN and CDR2 is SYDVKM. CDR3 coding DNA: TGTGCCAGCACCAACGGCTTCGGGGAGCTGTTTTTT. The encoded protein is CASTNGFGELFF.

This clonotype has ten or more counts. The rearrangement uses TRBV7-3 and TRBJ2-1; TRBD1 is a possible D gene (6 bases). Trimming took off 5 bases at V and 1 base at J, with 12 bases between the two ends. This CDR3 contains 15 residues. Germline values: CDR1 SGHTA, CDR2 FQGTGA. CDR3 DNA sequence: TGTGCCAGCAGCCCTCAGGGGATTTCCTACAATGAGCAGTTCTTC. Protein sequence: CASSPQGISYNEQFF.

This clonotype was seen more than once but under ten times. The chain employs TRBV10-1 and TRBJ2-3; weak D call: TRBD2 (6 bases). The CDR3 loop spans 15 amino acids. Between the trimmed V and J ends, which lost 6 bases and 8 bases, there was a span of 21 bases. Looked up from germline, CDR1 is WNHNN and CDR2 is SYGVQD (reference sequence). This CDR3 is CASSGGPPLLGTQYF. The CDR3 DNA reads as TGCGCCAGCAGCGGGGGACCTCCGTTATTGGGTACGCAGTATTTT.

In this sample, this clonotype turned up many times. The chain carries TRBV6-1 and TRBJ1-2; the D is unclear. Germline CDR1 MNHNS, CDR2 SASEGT. Trimming removed 2 bases from V and 8 bases from J, with 15 bases in between. CDR3 length: 14 residues. This CDR3 reads CASSEPSVGGGYTF. CDR3 bases: TGTGCCAGCAGTGAACCCTCGGTGGGAGGGGGCTACACCTTC.

This clonotype was picked up a small number of times. The chain employs TRBV24-1 and TRBJ2-5, with 9 bases fitting TRBD1. The junction had 9 bases not matched to a gene; V was cut back by 9 bases and J by 2 bases. The germline CDR1 and CDR2 sequences are KGHDR and SFDVKD. This CDR3 is 15 amino acids long. CDR3 bases: TGTGCCACCCAACCCCGGGGACAGGGACAAGAGACCCAGTACTTC. Translation: CATQPRGQGQETQYF.

This clonotype turned up a few times. The V gene is TRBV20-1, the J gene TRBJ2-1; D is ambiguous. The CDR3 sequence is 14 residues long. Between the trimmed V and J ends, which lost 2 bases and 8 bases, there was a span of 16 bases. The germline V gene has CDR1 DFQATT and CDR2 SNEGSKA (reference sequence). The chain's CDR3 is CSARFLEALDEQFF. The CDR3 DNA is TGCAGTGCTAGATTTCTCGAGGCTCTCGATGAGCAGTTCTTC.

This chain uses TRBV20-1 with TRBJ2-5; TRBD1 might be the D (5 bases). V shed 3 bases and J shed 3 bases, with 8 bases lying between them. Germline V gives CDR1 DFQATT, CDR2 SNEGSKA (reference sequence). This CDR3 is 12 amino acids long. In DNA form, the CDR3 reads TGCAGTGCTAGTGGCAGGGAAGAGACCCAGTACTTC. Protein sequence: CSASGREETQYF.

The CDR3 loop is CASSVGHGFNEKLFF. CDR3 DNA sequence: TGTGCCAGCAGCGTAGGGCACGGCTTTAATGAAAAACTGTTTTTT. V and J are TRBV9 and TRBJ1-4; D gene ambiguous. Germline-derived CDR1 and CDR2 are SGDLS and YYNGEE. The CDR3 covers 15 residues. V was clipped by 0 bases and J by 4 bases, with 10 bases between them.

Ten or more counts support this clonotype. This chain links TRBV12-3 or TRBV12-4 with TRBJ1-5; D unresolved. V was cut by 6 bases and J by 2 bases, with 8 bases left in between. CDR3 size: 13 residues. The chain's CDR3 is CASRETGNQPQHF. DNA of the CDR3: TGTGCCAGCAGGGAAACGGGCAATCAGCCCCAGCATTTT.

In this sample, this clonotype turned up many times. The J gene is TRBJ2-1, the V gene TRBV6-1; D gene ambiguous. V lost 6 bases and J lost 8, with 11 bases in between. The CDR3 has 12 residues. Per germline, CDR1 MNHNS and CDR2 SASEGT. CDR3 residues: CASSPGMDEQFF. The CDR3 bases are TGTGCCAGCAGCCCAGGTATGGATGAGCAGTTCTTC.

The rearrangement uses TRBV20-1 and TRBJ1-2; the match to TRBD1 covers 7 bases. The trim removed 4 bases at V and 4 bases at J, leaving 15 bases unmatched. This CDR3 has 16 amino acids. Looked up from germline, CDR1 is DFQATT and CDR2 is SNEGSKA (reference sequence). The CDR3 region is CSANQPRQGNVYGYTF. The DNA for the CDR3 is TGCAGTGCTAATCAACCCCGACAGGGTAATGTCTATGGCTACACCTTC.

This clonotype has at least ten counts. The J gene is TRBJ1-6, the V gene TRBV2; tentatively, D is TRBD1 (5 bases). V lost 5 bases and J 11 bases, leaving 7 bases between the germline ends. Per the germline V gene, CDR1 is SNHLY and CDR2 is FYNNEI. The CDR3 is 11 residues long. The CDR3: CASSRDAPLHF. CDR3 nucleotides: TGTGCCAGCAGTAGGGACGCACCCCTCCACTTT.

This clonotype was observed a handful of times. The chain has TRBV7-9 and TRBJ2-2; tentatively, D is TRBD1 or TRBD2 (5 bases each). CDR1 and CDR2 (germline): SEHNR, FQNEAQ (reference sequence). V was shortened by 5 bases and J by 7 bases, with 14 bases between the two germline ends. CDR3 length equals 14 residues. The CDR3 coding sequence is TGTGCCAGCAGCCGCGAGGGGTTCAGCGGGGAGCTGTTTTTT. It translates to CASSREGFSGELFF.

The rearrangement links TRBV5-1 to TRBJ2-2; D call uncertain. Trimming removed 4 bases at V and 1 base at J, with 11 bases between. This CDR3 comprises 15 residues. Looked up from germline, CDR1 is SGHRS and CDR2 is YFSETQ. The CDR3 reads CASSLGFLNTGELFF. As DNA, the CDR3 is TGCGCCAGCAGCCTCGGGTTCCTGAACACCGGGGAGCTGTTTTTT.

This clonotype was counted ten times or more. The chain combines TRBV6-2 or TRBV6-3 with TRBJ1-1; possibly TRBD1 for D (6 bases). The CDR3 extends over 15 amino acids. Germline V gene lookup returns CDR1 MNHEY and CDR2 SVGEGT. The ends were cut back, 0 bases at V and 5 bases at J, with 13 bases in the middle. CDR3 in amino acids: CASSYSPGGRTEAFF. The CDR3 coding sequence is TGTGCCAGCAGTTACTCCCCCGGGGGCAGAACTGAAGCTTTCTTT.

This clonotype has at least ten counts. The chain carries TRBV28 and TRBJ1-5; unclear D gene. The CDR3 length is 15 residues. Germline V gene data show CDR1 as MDHEN and CDR2 as SYDVKM. The V end lost 5 bases, the J end lost 9 bases, and 20 bases lay between the germline ends. CDR3 region: CASSPAGSSWGPQHF. CDR3 DNA: TGTGCCAGCAGTCCGGCCGGGTCCTCCTGGGGGCCCCAGCATTTT.

The chain is built from TRBV5-1 and TRBJ1-1; D is perhaps TRBD1 (6 bases). Germline values: CDR1 SGHRS, CDR2 YFSETQ. This CDR3 contains 14 residues. V was shortened by 4 bases and J by 4 bases, with 14 bases between the two germline ends. CDR3 in amino acids: CASSKTGVSTEAFF. The CDR3 DNA reads TGCGCCAGCAGCAAGACAGGAGTGAGCACTGAAGCTTTCTTT.

This clonotype has ten or more counts. V usage is TRBV10-3 and J usage is TRBJ1-2; TRBD1 agrees at 9 bases. Trimming took 7 bases from V and 5 from J; bases not matched to a gene: 5. CDR1 is ENHRY, CDR2 SYGVKD, per germline. The CDR3 runs 13 residues. CDR3: CAIMGTGWYGYTF. The CDR3 coding sequence is TGTGCCATCATGGGGACAGGGTGGTATGGCTACACCTTC.

This clonotype came up many times. The chain joins TRBV5-1 to TRBJ2-1; TRBD1 is a possible D gene (6 bases). There are 15 residues in the CDR3. Germline lookup yields CDR1 SGHRS and CDR2 YFSETQ. V was shortened by 9 bases and J by 7 bases, with 23 bases between the two germline ends. Written as DNA, the CDR3 is TGCGCCACCCAGCGTAATTGGGGGCCCCAGAATGAGCAGTTCTTC. Translated, it gives CATQRNWGPQNEQFF.

This clonotype was seen only a few times. The chain carries TRBV24-1 and TRBJ2-5; 10 nucleotides align to TRBD1. The CDR3 is 15 amino acids. The V and J ends lost 4 bases and 5 bases, in that order; junction bases with no gene match: 6. CDR1 and CDR2 (germline): KGHDR, SFDVKD. CDR3 in amino acids: CATSEGQGPRETQYF. The CDR3 DNA is TGTGCCACCAGTGAGGGACAGGGGCCAAGGGAGACCCAGTACTTC.